These 10 T cell receptor beta chains were sequenced from one sample in a study of spatial heterogeneity in lung cancer. TCRdb called the 5' RACE reads again in MiXCR, with one record for every CDR3 protein. The sample has about 42,000 distinct CDR3 sequences, approximately 6.3% seen once. Time point noted: sample taken at primary tumor resection. This specimen consisted of PBMCs, obtained at surgery. The receptors shown here come from a female donor with early-stage non-small cell lung cancer.

This clonotype occurred many times. This rearrangement joins TRBV25-1 to TRBJ2-3; tentative D call: TRBD2 (6 bases). Looked up from germline, CDR1 is MGHDK and CDR2 is SYGVNS. The ends were cut back, 7 bases at V and 0 bases at J, with 17 bases in the middle. The CDR3 totals 16 residues. CDR3 protein: CASNPGRGISTDTQYF. Written as DNA, the CDR3 is TGTGCCAGCAATCCCGGGCGGGGTATCAGCACAGATACGCAGTATTTT.

This clonotype has only a few counts. The V call is TRBV21-1, the J call TRBJ2-7; the listed D gene, TRBD1, was not tested against the DNA. TRBV21-1 is noted as a pseudogene. This CDR3 contains 14 residues. The CDR3 DNA reads TGTGCCAGCAGGGTGAGGGGGCGCAGGGACGAGCAGTACTTC. It codes for CASRVRGRRDEQYF.

This clonotype turned up a few times. The J gene is TRBJ2-5, the V gene TRBV18; D could derive from TRBD1 or TRBD2 (5 bases each). The CDR3 is 14 amino acids. CDR1 and CDR2 from the germline V gene are KGHSH and LQKENI. Between the trimmed V and J ends, which lost 0 bases and 4 bases, there was a span of 9 bases. CDR3 loop: CASSPPGTPETQYF. For the CDR3, the DNA is TGTGCCAGCTCACCACCGGGGACCCCAGAGACCCAGTACTTC.

This clonotype was counted at least ten times. This chain uses TRBV6-5 with TRBJ2-1; 8 bases agree with TRBD2. The CDR3 loop spans 15 amino acids. CDR1 MNHEY and CDR2 SVGAGI come from the germline V gene. The trim removed 5 bases at V and 8 bases at J, leaving 11 bases unmatched. CDR3 amino acids: CASSLSGGPGDEQFF. CDR3 DNA: TGTGCCAGCAGTCTCAGCGGGGGCCCCGGTGATGAGCAGTTCTTC.

Note on this clonotype: Just one base apart from a much larger clone, this may be a read error. The V call is TRBV12-3 or TRBV12-4, the J call TRBJ2-7; D is uncertain. CDR3 length equals 11 residues. With 3 bases removed from V and 4 bases from J, the gap between germline ends came to 4 bases. The CDR3 region has the DNA TGTGCCAGCAGTTTGATGTACGAGCAGTACTTC. Its protein product is CASSLMYEQYF.

This clonotype was counted many times. The rearrangement uses TRBV7-2 and TRBJ2-1; D remains ambiguous. CDR3 size: 14 residues. V was cut by 4 bases and J by 5 bases, with 12 bases left in between. CDR1 SGHTA and CDR2 FQGNSA come from the germline V gene. CDR3 amino acids: CASSSSNWNNEQFF. The CDR3 DNA sequence: TGTGCCAGCAGCTCGTCAAACTGGAACAATGAGCAGTTCTTC.

The chain joins TRBV6-6 to TRBJ2-1; D remains ambiguous. CDR3 length equals 15 residues. Germline V gives CDR1 MNHNY, CDR2 SVGAGI (reference sequence). V lost 2 bases to trimming and J lost 1 base, with 9 bases between them. The CDR3 DNA reads TGTGCCAGCAGTTACGCCATTACATCCTACAATGAGCAGTTCTTC. Translated: CASSYAITSYNEQFF.

This clonotype was detected ten times or more. The rearrangement joins TRBV9 to TRBJ2-7; 8 positions agree with TRBD2. After removal of 0 bases from V and 0 bases from J, the junction contained 2 bases not matched to a gene. The CDR3 is 15 residues long. Germline V CDR1 and CDR2: SGDLS, YYNGEE. CDR3 residues: CASSVVLAVSYEQYF. The CDR3 DNA sequence: TGTGCCAGCAGCGTAGTACTAGCGGTCTCCTACGAGCAGTACTTC.

The table lists this clonotype with many counts. The chain uses TRBV6-1 and TRBJ1-5; D is perhaps TRBD1 (5 bases). In germline, CDR1 is MNHNS, CDR2 SASEGT. V lost 2 bases, J lost 4 bases, and 9 bases lay in between. The CDR3 has 14 residues. The CDR3 bases are TGTGCCAGCAGTGAATGGGGCCCTAATCAGCCCCAGCATTTT. Translated: CASSEWGPNQPQHF.

Many counts were recorded for this clonotype. The chain employs TRBV6-5 and TRBJ1-1; D is unresolved. Germline CDR1 is MNHEY and CDR2 is SVGAGI. The V and J ends lost 5 bases and 1 base respectively, with 5 bases between them. The CDR3 is made up of 12 amino acids. The CDR3 here is CASSRQNTEAFF. The CDR3 DNA sequence: TGTGCCAGCAGTCGACAGAACACTGAAGCTTTCTTT.